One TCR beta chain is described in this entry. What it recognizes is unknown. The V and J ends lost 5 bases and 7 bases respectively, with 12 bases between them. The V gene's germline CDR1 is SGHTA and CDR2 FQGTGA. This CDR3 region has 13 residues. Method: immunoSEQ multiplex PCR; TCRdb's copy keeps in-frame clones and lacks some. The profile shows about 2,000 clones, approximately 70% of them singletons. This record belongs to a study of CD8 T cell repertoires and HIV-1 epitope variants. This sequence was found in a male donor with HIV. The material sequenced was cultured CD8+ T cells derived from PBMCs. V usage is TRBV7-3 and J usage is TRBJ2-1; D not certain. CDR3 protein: CASSRDPANEQFF. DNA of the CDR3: TGTGCCAGCAGCCGAGATCCGGCGAATGAGCAGTTCTTC.